This T cell receptor beta chain was recovered during a study of blood T cells in healthy people across ages. Findings and caveats of the study: The fall in TCR beta diversity per million T cells was roughly linear with age.

Primers used in a second PCR of about 7 to 12 cycles were a sample-barcoded 5' primer and a J-beta primer mix. A template-switch adaptor containing 12 random nucleotides labeled each cDNA molecule. Sequencing recovered at least 2.5 million CDR3-containing paired-end reads from each sample. Each CDR3 protein is one row after TCRdb ran MiXCR on the 5' RACE reads. In the table there are around 870,000 distinct CDR3 sequences, 29% of which are singletons. The table lists this clonotype with many counts. Its antigen is currently unknown. Germline CDR1 SEHNR, CDR2 FQNEAQ (reference sequence). This CDR3 region has 14 residues. The J segment lost 7 bases and the V segment lost 4 bases, leaving 8 bases of the junction unmatched.

The specimen was blood. The rearrangement uses TRBV7-9 and TRBJ2-5; 8 nucleotides line up with TRBD1. This clonotype was obtained from a woman of 80 years or more in good health. The CDR3 bases are TGTGCCAGCAGCTCCGCCGACAGGGGAGGGACCCAGTACTTC. This translates into CASSSADRGGTQYF.